Included here is one T cell receptor (beta chain) sequence, with context. The V and J ends lost 6 bases and 5 bases, in that order; junction bases with no gene match: 5. This CDR3 comprises 15 residues. Germline lookup yields CDR1 LNHDA and CDR2 SQIVND (reference sequence). This specimen belongs to a study of blood T cell repertoires in COVID-19. Study as a whole: COVID-19 samples from acute and convalescent phases originated in the United States, Italy and Spain. PBMCs, B-cell-depleted T cells, or T cells were the source of the cDNA or gDNA that made up the material.

In the authors' workflow: Amplifying reference gene primers gave estimates of nucleated cell counts. Generated by immunoSEQ multiplex PCR, the TCRdb table keeps only in-frame clones and is missing some. V and J calls and clone size are copied from that table; D and trimming were computed from the DNA. The sample carries around 130,000 clones, around 87% recorded once. This receptor was taken from a woman in her fifties or sixties who had recovered from COVID-19. V gene TRBV19 combines with J gene TRBJ2-1, with 12 bases matching TRBD2. What was sequenced was peripheral blood. The CDR3: CASRGGTSGHNEQFF. CDR3 coding DNA: TGTGCCAGTAGGGGGGGGACTAGCGGGCACAATGAGCAGTTCTTC.